This TCR beta chain is drawn from a study of cytomegalovirus exposure and HLA in healthy donors. In its sample, this clone is medium-sized (0.01 to 0.1%). V was pared by 7 bases and J by 4 bases, with 7 bases of the junction left unmatched. The CDR3 runs 14 residues. Germline V gene lookup returns CDR1 MDHEN and CDR2 SYDVKM. PCR used 60 Vbeta primers and 13 Jbeta primers. TCRdb keeps only in-frame clones here, not all; method: immunoSEQ multiplex PCR. The sample carries 60,000 to 70,000 clones, more than 75% recorded once. The genes are TRBV28 and TRBJ2-3; 8 bases agree with TRBD1. The TCR comes from a man between 18 and 29 years old in good health and CMV-seropositive. Sequencing was done on a sample of PBMCs. The CDR3 nucleotides are TGTGCCAGCAACCCGACAGGGGTTCCAGATACGCAGTATTTT. This translates into CASNPTGVPDTQYF.